These 27 T cell receptor beta chains came from one sample sequenced in a study of Graves' ophthalmopathy and Graves' hyperthyroidism. From RNA, the CDR3 regions of TCR beta chains were amplified and sequenced. An opening RT-PCR round employed HTBI primers and preceded a second-round multiplex PCR. MiXCR, applied by TCRdb to the multiplex PCR reads, yields one record per CDR3 protein. The profile covers 400,000 to 500,000 distinct CDR3 sequences, with around 21% appearing a single time and approximately 3% taken by the ten largest. Sequenced input: peripheral blood. The source is a young woman with stable Graves' hyperthyroidism.

This clonotype was seen many times. This chain links TRBV5-5 with TRBJ1-2; a possible D gene is TRBD1 (5 bases). In germline, CDR1 is SGHKS, CDR2 YYEKEE (reference sequence). The CDR3 is made up of 15 amino acids. V lost 3 bases to trimming and J lost 6 bases, with 18 bases between them. As DNA, the CDR3 is TGTGCCAGCAGCTCCCTCCAATCAGGGTTGGATGGCTACACCTTC. Protein: CASSSLQSGLDGYTF.

The V gene is TRBV6-5, the J gene TRBJ1-2, with a weak D call TRBD1 (6 bases). This CDR3 spans 16 amino acids. Trimming shortened V by 4 bases and J by 2 bases, and 17 bases separated the two germline ends. Per germline, CDR1 MNHEY and CDR2 SVGAGI. The CDR3 DNA reads TGTGCCAGCAGTTCCCGGAGGTTGGGGGCGAACTATGGCTACACCTTC. It yields the protein CASSSRRLGANYGYTF.

This clonotype was counted a few times. The chain has TRBV20-1 and TRBJ2-3; D possibly uses TRBD1 or TRBD2 (5 bases each). The CDR3 is 12 amino acids. Looked up from germline, CDR1 is DFQATT and CDR2 is SNEGSKA (reference sequence). V lost 3 bases to trimming and J lost 1 base, with 5 bases between them. CDR3 residues: CSARGGTDTQYF. In DNA form, the CDR3 reads TGCAGTGCTAGGGGGGGCACAGATACGCAGTATTTT.

The count of this clonotype is one. J is TRBJ1-2 and V is TRBV28; the D is unclear. The germline V gene encodes CDR1 MDHEN and CDR2 SYDVKM. This CDR3 spans 14 amino acids. Trimming stripped 8 bases from V and 4 bases from J, with 17 bases between. CDR3 loop: CASLSSGSSYGYTF. DNA for the CDR3: TGTGCCAGCTTGTCCTCCGGCTCCTCCTATGGCTACACCTTC.

This clonotype was recorded at least ten times. CDR3 bases: TGTGCCAGCAGCCGGGGACAAAGAGGCTCACCCCTCCACTTT. It codes for CASSRGQRGSPLHF. The chain employs TRBV11-2 and TRBJ1-6; TRBD1 is a possible D gene (6 bases). V lost 5 bases and J 10 bases, leaving 15 bases between the germline ends. This CDR3 contains 14 residues. CDR1 and CDR2 from the germline V gene are SGHAT and FQNNGV.

This clonotype was counted at least ten times. CDR3 loop: CASSSGYADQETQYF. CDR3 DNA sequence: TGTGCCAGCAGTTCGGGGTACGCGGACCAAGAGACCCAGTACTTC. The chain has TRBV6-2 or TRBV6-3 and TRBJ2-5; D may be TRBD2 (5 bases). The CDR3 runs 15 residues. Germline V gene lookup returns CDR1 MNHEY and CDR2 SVGEGT. With 4 bases removed from V and 0 bases from J, the gap between germline ends came to 12 bases.

The table lists this clonotype with many counts. This chain connects TRBV28 to TRBJ1-1; TRBD1 agrees at 8 bases. The CDR3 contains 15 residues. CDR1 MDHEN and CDR2 SYDVKM come from the germline V gene. J was trimmed by 1 base and V by 7 bases; bases with no gene match: 8. The CDR3, as DNA: TGTGCCAGCAAGGGACAGGACCAGGGGAACACTGAAGCTTTCTTT. This gives the protein CASKGQDQGNTEAFF. Drawing the rest from reference TRBV28 and TRBJ1-1, the complete variable domain is DVKVTQSSRYLVKRTGEKVFLECVQDMDHENMFWYRQDPGLGLRLIYFSYDVKMKEKGDIPEGYSVSREKKERFSLILESASTNQTSMYLCASKGQDQGNTEAFFGQGTRLTVV.

This clonotype was seen ten or more times. The chain employs TRBV5-1 and TRBJ1-2; D unclear. This CDR3 is 15 amino acids long. V shed 3 bases and J shed 2 bases, with 14 bases lying between them. Germline V gene sequence: CDR1 SGHRS, CDR2 YFSETQ. In DNA, the CDR3 is TGCGCCAGCAGCTCCTTAACGGGGAAAAACTATGGCTACACCTTC. As protein: CASSSLTGKNYGYTF.

This clonotype has ten or more counts. The V call is TRBV6-5, the J call TRBJ1-1, with unresolved D. Germline-derived CDR1 and CDR2 are MNHEY and SVGAGI. The V end lost 4 bases, the J end lost 2 bases, and 17 bases lay between the germline ends. This CDR3 contains 16 residues. CDR3 sequence: CASSSTLGWGNTEAFF. The CDR3 region has the DNA TGTGCCAGCAGTTCCACTCTGGGGTGGGGAAACACTGAAGCTTTCTTT.

In this sample, this clonotype turned up many times. V usage is TRBV29-1 and J usage is TRBJ2-4; TRBD1 matches 10 bases. V shed 7 bases and J 9 bases; nucleotides not matched to a gene: 12. The germline CDR1 and CDR2 sequences are SQVTM and ANQGSEA. This CDR3 has 14 amino acids. The CDR3 region has the DNA TGCAGCGCTACCGGGACAGGGGCCTGGGGCATTCAGTACTTC. Translating it yields CSATGTGAWGIQYF.

In this sample, this clonotype turned up many times. This chain connects TRBV12-5 to TRBJ2-7; 10 bases agree with TRBD1. Germline V gives CDR1 LGHNT, CDR2 FRNRAP. The length of the CDR3 is 13 residues. V lost 10 bases and J lost 5; bases outside the gene matches: 8. CDR3: CATRQGARNEQYF. The CDR3 DNA follows: TGTGCTACTAGACAGGGGGCGAGAAACGAGCAGTACTTC.

This clonotype was detected ten times or more. V is TRBV2 and J is TRBJ1-2; the match to TRBD1 covers 7 bases. Germline V lookup: CDR1 SNHLY, CDR2 FYNNEI. CDR3 length: 13 amino acids. The V segment lost 8 bases and the J segment 2 bases; nucleotides outside the gene matches: 5. This CDR3 reads CASRGGGNYGYTF. Written as DNA, the CDR3 is TGTGCCAGCCGTGGAGGGGGCAACTATGGCTACACCTTC.

This clonotype was detected ten times or more. Just one base apart from a much larger clone, this may be a read error. No conserved phenylalanine or tryptophan ends this CDR3, so it is likely a read error. This rearrangement joins TRBV6-1 to TRBJ2-7; D call uncertain. Germline-derived CDR1 and CDR2 are MNHNS and SASEGT. V was shortened by 2 bases and J by 2 bases, with 10 bases between the two germline ends. The CDR3 loop spans 14 amino acids. CDR3 bases: TGTGCCAGCAGTGAAATAGCAGCCCCCTACGAGCAGTACCTC. Its translation: CASSEIAAPYEQYL.

There are many counts of this clonotype. This sequence joins TRBV5-1 and TRBJ2-2, with 7 bases identical to TRBD1. There are 16 residues in the CDR3. Looked up from germline, CDR1 is SGHRS and CDR2 is YFSETQ. Trimming cost V 0 bases and J 3 bases; bases outside gene matches: 5. DNA for the CDR3: TGCGCCAGCAGCTTGGGACAGGGTGGAGACACCGGGGAGCTGTTTTTT. Its translation is CASSLGQGGDTGELFF.

This clonotype was recorded at least ten times. The rearrangement joins TRBV11-2 to TRBJ2-7; tentative D call: TRBD1 (5 bases). Germline-derived CDR1 and CDR2 are SGHAT and FQNNGV. The CDR3 runs 15 residues. V was shortened by 1 base and J by 2 bases, with 12 bases between the two germline ends. CDR3 region: CASSLVRGRTYEQYF. CDR3 nucleotides: TGTGCCAGCAGCTTAGTAAGGGGCCGGACCTACGAGCAGTACTTC.

The V and J genes are TRBV12-3 or TRBV12-4 and TRBJ2-4, with D perhaps TRBD2 (6 bases). The CDR3 is made up of 16 amino acids. The V end was cut by 4 bases, the J end by 8 bases, with 21 bases between. CDR3 residues: CASSSYLSTTGDIQYF. CDR3 sequence (DNA): TGTGCCAGCAGTTCCTATCTTTCGACGACGGGGGACATTCAGTACTTC.

This clonotype was recorded at least ten times. The J gene is TRBJ2-7, the V gene TRBV4-2; unclear D gene. Trimming removed 1 base from V and 3 bases from J, with 7 bases in between. The CDR3 loop spans 13 amino acids. CDR1 is LGHNA, CDR2 YNFKEQ, per germline. The CDR3: CASSQGVYYEQYF. In DNA, the CDR3 is TGTGCCAGCAGCCAAGGGGTCTACTACGAGCAGTACTTC.

The chain combines TRBV12-3 or TRBV12-4 with TRBJ2-7; D might be TRBD1 (5 bases). V was trimmed by 6 bases and J by 4 bases, leaving 16 bases between them. The CDR3 sequence is 14 residues long. CDR3 protein: CASRVWGRIYEQYF. As DNA, the CDR3 is TGTGCCAGCAGGGTGTGGGGCAGGATTTACGAGCAGTACTTC.

With regard to this clonotype: A much larger clone sits a single nucleotide away, making a read error possible. The V call is TRBV30, the J call TRBJ2-2; 9 bases are shared with TRBD2. After removal of 6 bases from V and 3 bases from J, the junction contained 5 bases not matched to a gene. The CDR3 sequence is 14 residues long. The germline V gene has CDR1 GTSNPN and CDR2 SVGIG (reference sequence). CDR3 loop: CACAGTSHTGELFF. The CDR3 DNA reads TGTGCCTGTGCTGGGACTAGCCACACCGGGGAGCTGTTTTTT.

This clonotype has a count of ten or more. This chain uses TRBV11-2 with TRBJ2-7; 9 bases line up with TRBD2. Losses at the gene ends were 4 bases for V and 2 bases for J; bases not matched to a gene: 6. CDR1 is SGHAT, CDR2 FQNNGV, per germline. The CDR3 contains 15 residues. CDR3 residues: CASSSTSGRTYEQYF. CDR3 bases: TGTGCCAGCAGCTCCACGAGCGGGAGGACCTACGAGCAGTACTTC.

The chain employs TRBV7-8 and TRBJ2-5; 8 nucleotides match TRBD1. This CDR3 is 14 amino acids long. Per germline, CDR1 SGHVS and CDR2 FQNEAQ. After removal of 5 bases from V and 3 bases from J, the junction contained 5 bases not matched to a gene. CDR3 amino acids: CASSRPGQEETQYF. Here the CDR3 DNA reads TGTGCCAGCAGCCGGCCGGGACAGGAAGAGACCCAGTACTTC.

This clonotype was counted at least ten times. The gene calls are TRBV12-3 or TRBV12-4 and TRBJ1-2; D remains unclear. The V end lost 7 bases, the J end lost 3 bases, and 9 bases lay between the germline ends. This CDR3 has 12 residues. DNA of the CDR3: TGTGCCAGCACCACTAGGGACTATGGCTACACCTTC. It encodes CASTTRDYGYTF.

V usage is TRBV20-1 and J usage is TRBJ1-3; D might be TRBD1 (6 bases). The CDR3 extends over 17 amino acids. Germline CDR1 and CDR2: DFQATT and SNEGSKA (reference sequence). V gave up 2 bases and J gave up 0 bases, with 17 bases separating them. The CDR3 protein is CSARTRTGHISGNTIYF. CDR3 bases: TGCAGTGCTAGAACTAGAACGGGACACATCTCTGGAAACACCATATATTTT.

This clonotype was seen repeatedly, ten times or more. The chain couples TRBV6-5 to TRBJ2-6; 7 bases line up with TRBD1. CDR1 is MNHEY, CDR2 SVGAGI, per germline. The CDR3 runs to 16 residues. With V trimmed by 0 bases and J by 7 bases, 6 bases remained unmatched. CDR3 bases: TGTGCCAGCAGTTACTCCGACAGGGTTGGAGCCAACGTCCTGACTTTC. Its translation is CASSYSDRVGANVLTF.

V and J are TRBV30 and TRBJ1-6, with a tentative D call TRBD1 (5 bases). The V gene lost 4 bases and the J gene lost 8 bases, with 18 bases spanning the gap. CDR3 length: 15 amino acids. Germline loops: CDR1 GTSNPN, CDR2 SVGIG (reference sequence). DNA for the CDR3: TGTGCCTGGACCCACAACTACCGGGGCGATTCACCCCTCCACTTT. Its protein is CAWTHNYRGDSPLHF.

The chain joins TRBV12-3 or TRBV12-4 to TRBJ2-7, with D possibly being TRBD1 (6 bases). Trimming shortened V by 4 bases and J by 3 bases, and 13 bases separated the two germline ends. The CDR3 extends over 14 amino acids. CDR3: CASSSDSFYYEQYF. In nucleotides, the CDR3 is TGTGCCAGCAGTTCGGACAGTTTTTACTACGAGCAGTACTTC.

This clonotype has a handful of counts. The CDR3 reads CASSYRTGRGTEAFF. The CDR3 DNA follows: TGTGCCAGCAGTTACCGAACGGGGAGGGGGACTGAAGCTTTCTTT. The chain joins TRBV6-5 to TRBJ1-1, with D possibly matching TRBD1 (6 bases). Trimming stripped 2 bases from V and 5 bases from J, with 15 bases between. The CDR3 is made up of 15 amino acids. Germline CDR1 and CDR2: MNHEY and SVGAGI.